Sequencing of this TCR beta chain was carried out in a study of cytomegalovirus exposure and HLA in healthy donors. Study-wide findings and caveats: There were some V segments, including TRBV6-2 and TRBV6-3, excluded as indistinguishable. Sequencing likely caused a cluster of highly shared sequence variants.

13 Jbeta primers and 60 Vbeta primers were used for the PCR. Some clones are missing from TCRdb's copy, which holds only in-frame ones; the method was immunoSEQ multiplex PCR. The data hold 190,000 or so clones, with under 90% observed a single time. With respect to this clone: Its antigen is not known.

The V end lost 3 bases, the J end lost 2 bases, and 8 bases lay between the germline ends. CDR1 SGHRS and CDR2 YFSETQ come from the germline V gene. The CDR3 loop spans 13 amino acids. Sequences were obtained from PBMCs. This TCR came from a boy aged 2 to 10 in good health and CMV-seronegative. The genes are TRBV5-1 and TRBJ2-5, with D maybe TRBD2 (6 bases). Here the CDR3 DNA reads TGCGCCAGCAGCTCGGGACTTCAAGAGACCCAGTACTTC. It specifies CASSSGLQETQYF.